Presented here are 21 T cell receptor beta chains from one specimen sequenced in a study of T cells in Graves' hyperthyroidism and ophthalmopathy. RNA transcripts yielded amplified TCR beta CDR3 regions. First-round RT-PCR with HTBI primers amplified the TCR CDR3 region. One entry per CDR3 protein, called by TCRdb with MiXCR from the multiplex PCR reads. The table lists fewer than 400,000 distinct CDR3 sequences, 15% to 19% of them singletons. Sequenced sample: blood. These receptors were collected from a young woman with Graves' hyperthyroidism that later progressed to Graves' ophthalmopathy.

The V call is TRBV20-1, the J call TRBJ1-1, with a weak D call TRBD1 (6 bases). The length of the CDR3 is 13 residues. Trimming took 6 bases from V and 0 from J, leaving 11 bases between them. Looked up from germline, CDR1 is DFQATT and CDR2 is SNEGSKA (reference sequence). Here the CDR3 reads CSALRGLNTEAFF. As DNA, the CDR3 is TGCAGTGCCCTCAGGGGCCTGAACACTGAAGCTTTCTTT.

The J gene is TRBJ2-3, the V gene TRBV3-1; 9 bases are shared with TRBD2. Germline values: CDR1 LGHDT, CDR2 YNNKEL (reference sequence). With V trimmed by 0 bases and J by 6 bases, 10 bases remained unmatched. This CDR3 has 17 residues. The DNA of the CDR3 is TGTGCCAGCAGCCAAGATCGCGCGGGAGGGCCGAGGGATACGCAGTATTTT. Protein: CASSQDRAGGPRDTQYF.

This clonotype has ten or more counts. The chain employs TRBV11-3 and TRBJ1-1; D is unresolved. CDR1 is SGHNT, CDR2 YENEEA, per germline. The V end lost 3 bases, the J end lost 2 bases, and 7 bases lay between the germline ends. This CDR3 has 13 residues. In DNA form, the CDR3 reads TGTGCCAGCAGCTTTCGGGGAAACACTGAAGCTTTCTTT. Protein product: CASSFRGNTEAFF.

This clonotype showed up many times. The CDR3 DNA reads as TGTGCCAGCAGTTATCTTATCACCCATGAGCAGTTCTTC. This gives the protein CASSYLITHEQFF. The chain is built from TRBV6-2 or TRBV6-3 and TRBJ2-1, with D uncertain. This CDR3 spans 13 amino acids. Germline V lookup: CDR1 MNHEY, CDR2 SVGEGT. Deletions cut 3 bases from V and 8 bases from J, with 11 bases between.

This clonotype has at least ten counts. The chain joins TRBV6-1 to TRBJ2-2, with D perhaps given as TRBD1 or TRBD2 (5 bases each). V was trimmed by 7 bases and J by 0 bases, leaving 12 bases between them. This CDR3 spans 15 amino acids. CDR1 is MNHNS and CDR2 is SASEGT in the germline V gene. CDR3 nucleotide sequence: TGTGCCAGCAACGGGGACGTATCGAACACCGGGGAGCTGTTTTTT. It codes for CASNGDVSNTGELFF.

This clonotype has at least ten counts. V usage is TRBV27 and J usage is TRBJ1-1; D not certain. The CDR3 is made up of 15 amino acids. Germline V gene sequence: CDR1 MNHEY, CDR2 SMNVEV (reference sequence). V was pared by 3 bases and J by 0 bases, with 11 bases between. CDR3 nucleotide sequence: TGTGCCAGCAGTTTGAGGCAGTACATGAACACTGAAGCTTTCTTT. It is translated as CASSLRQYMNTEAFF.

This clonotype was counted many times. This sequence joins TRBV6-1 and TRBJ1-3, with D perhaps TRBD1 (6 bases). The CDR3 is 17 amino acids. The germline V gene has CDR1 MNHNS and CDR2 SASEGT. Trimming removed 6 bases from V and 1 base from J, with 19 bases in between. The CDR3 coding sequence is TGTGCCAGCAGCCCCACCGGGCAGGGGCGATCTGGAAACACCATATATTTT. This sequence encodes CASSPTGQGRSGNTIYF.

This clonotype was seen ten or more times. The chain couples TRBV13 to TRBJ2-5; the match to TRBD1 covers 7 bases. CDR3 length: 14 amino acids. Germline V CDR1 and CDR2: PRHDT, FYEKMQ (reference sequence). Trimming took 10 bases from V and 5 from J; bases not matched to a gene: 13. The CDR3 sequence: CATSGQSTGETQYF. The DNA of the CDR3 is TGTGCCACCTCGGGACAGTCGACGGGGGAGACCCAGTACTTC.

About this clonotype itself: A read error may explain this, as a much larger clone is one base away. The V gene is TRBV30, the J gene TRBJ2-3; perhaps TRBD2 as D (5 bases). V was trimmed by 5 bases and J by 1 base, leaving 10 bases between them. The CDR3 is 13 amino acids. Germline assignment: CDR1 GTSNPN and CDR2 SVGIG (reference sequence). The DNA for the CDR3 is TGTGCCTGGGACATCGGGGGCACAGATACGCAGTATTTT. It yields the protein CAWDIGGTDTQYF.

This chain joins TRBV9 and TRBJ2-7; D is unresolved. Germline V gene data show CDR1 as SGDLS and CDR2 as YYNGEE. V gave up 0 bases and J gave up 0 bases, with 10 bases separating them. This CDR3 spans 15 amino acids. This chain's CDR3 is CASSVEGYSSYEQYF. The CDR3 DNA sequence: TGTGCCAGCAGCGTAGAGGGTTATAGCTCCTACGAGCAGTACTTC.

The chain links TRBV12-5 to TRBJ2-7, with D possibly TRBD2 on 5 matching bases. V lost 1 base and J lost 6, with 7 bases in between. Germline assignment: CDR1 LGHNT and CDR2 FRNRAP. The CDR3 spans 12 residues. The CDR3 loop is CASGLDRGEQYF. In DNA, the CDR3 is TGTGCTAGTGGTTTGGACCGGGGCGAGCAGTACTTC.

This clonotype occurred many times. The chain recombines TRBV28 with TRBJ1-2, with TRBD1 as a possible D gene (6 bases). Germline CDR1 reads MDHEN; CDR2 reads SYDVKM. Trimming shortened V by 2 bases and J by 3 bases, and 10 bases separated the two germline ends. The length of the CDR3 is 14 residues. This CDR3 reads CASSLKGGYYGYTF. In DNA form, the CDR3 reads TGTGCCAGCAGTTTAAAAGGGGGTTACTATGGCTACACCTTC.

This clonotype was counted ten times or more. CDR3 sequence reads: CASSLSGGPAPHF. The CDR3 DNA is TGTGCCAGCAGTTTAAGTGGGGGCCCGGCGCCCCACTTT. V and J are TRBV12-3 or TRBV12-4 and TRBJ1-6; a weak D match, TRBD1 (6 bases). CDR3 size: 13 residues. V lost 2 bases and J lost 18, with 17 bases in between.

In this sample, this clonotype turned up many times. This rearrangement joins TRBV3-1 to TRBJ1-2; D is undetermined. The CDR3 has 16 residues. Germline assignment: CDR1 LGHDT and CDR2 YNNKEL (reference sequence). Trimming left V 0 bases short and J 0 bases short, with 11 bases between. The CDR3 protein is CASSQEGYRANYGYTF. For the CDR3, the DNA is TGTGCCAGCAGCCAAGAGGGGTACAGAGCTAACTATGGCTACACCTTC. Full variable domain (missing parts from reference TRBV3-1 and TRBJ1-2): DTAVSQTPKYLVTQMGNDKSIKCEQNLGHDTMYWYKQDSKKFLKIMFSYNNKELIINETVPNRFSPKSPDKAHLNLHINSLELGDSAVYFCASSQEGYRANYGYTFGSGTRLTVV.

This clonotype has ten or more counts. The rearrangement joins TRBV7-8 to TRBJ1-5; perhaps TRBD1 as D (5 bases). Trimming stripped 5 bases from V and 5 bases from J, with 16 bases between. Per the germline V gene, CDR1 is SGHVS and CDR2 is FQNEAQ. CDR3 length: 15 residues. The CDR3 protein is CASSPQARRDQPQHF. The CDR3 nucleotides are TGTGCCAGCAGCCCACAGGCCAGAAGGGATCAGCCCCAGCATTTT.

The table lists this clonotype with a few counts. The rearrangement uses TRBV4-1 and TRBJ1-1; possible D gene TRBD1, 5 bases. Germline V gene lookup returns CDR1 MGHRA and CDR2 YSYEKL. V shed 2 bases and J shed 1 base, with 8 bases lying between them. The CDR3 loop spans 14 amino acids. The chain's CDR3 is CASSQRDGNTEAFF. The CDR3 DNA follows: TGCGCCAGCAGCCAAAGGGACGGGAACACTGAAGCTTTCTTT.

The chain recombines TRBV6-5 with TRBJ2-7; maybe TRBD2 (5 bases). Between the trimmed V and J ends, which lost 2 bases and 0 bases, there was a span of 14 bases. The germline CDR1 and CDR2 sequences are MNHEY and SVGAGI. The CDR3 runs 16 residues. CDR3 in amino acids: CASSYSRGLSSYEQYF. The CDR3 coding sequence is TGTGCCAGCAGTTACAGCCGGGGTCTGAGCTCCTACGAGCAGTACTTC.

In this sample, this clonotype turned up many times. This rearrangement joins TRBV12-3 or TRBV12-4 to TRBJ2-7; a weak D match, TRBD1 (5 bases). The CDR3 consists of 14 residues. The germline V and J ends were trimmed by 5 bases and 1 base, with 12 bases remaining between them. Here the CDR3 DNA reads TGTGCCAGCAGTCGTTTCAGGGAATCCTACGAGCAGTACTTC. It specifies CASSRFRESYEQYF.

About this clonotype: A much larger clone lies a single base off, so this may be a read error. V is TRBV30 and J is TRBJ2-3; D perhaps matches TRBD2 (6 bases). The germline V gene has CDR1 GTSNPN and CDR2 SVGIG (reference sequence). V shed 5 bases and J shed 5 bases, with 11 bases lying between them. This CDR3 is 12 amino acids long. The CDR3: CAWGGQIDTQYF. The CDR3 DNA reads TGTGCCTGGGGAGGGCAGATAGATACGCAGTATTTT.

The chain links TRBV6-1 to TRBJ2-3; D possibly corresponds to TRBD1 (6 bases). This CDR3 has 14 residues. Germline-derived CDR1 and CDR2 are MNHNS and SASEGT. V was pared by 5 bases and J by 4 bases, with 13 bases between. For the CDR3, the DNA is TGTGCCAGCAGTCGGCAGGGGAGCGCAGATACGCAGTATTTT. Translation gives CASSRQGSADTQYF.

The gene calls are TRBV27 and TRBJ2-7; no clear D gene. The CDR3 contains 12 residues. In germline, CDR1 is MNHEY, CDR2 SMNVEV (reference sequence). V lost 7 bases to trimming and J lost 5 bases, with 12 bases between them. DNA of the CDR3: TGTGCCAGCACCTCCCTATTGGACGAGCAGTACTTC. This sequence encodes CASTSLLDEQYF.